This T cell receptor beta chain emerged from a study of T cell clonotyping in hematopoietic cell transplantation (dated by TCRdb to about 2021). About the investigation overall: Pretransplant samples from recipients were collected after cytoreduction. A total of 135 blood samples were collected in the study from 30 to 45 consecutive transplant recipients and their related donors. Recruitment of patients ran from late 2015 to early 2017, and follow-up continued until late 2020 or until death. The paper's findings and limits, for the study overall: After transplant, TCR diversity in recipients dropped, and pathologically expanded clonotypes climbed progressively between day 30 and day 180. Broader posttransplant TCR repertoire diversity was predicted by donor and pretransplant recipient Inverse Simpson Index values. Only a small fraction of recipient repertoires overlapped donor repertoires, with over 97% appearing de novo at the given depth. Sample size was limited, and cells were not sorted, so CD4 and CD8 repertoire contributions could not be separated.

Sequences SGHAT (CDR1) and FQNNGV (CDR2) are obtained from the germline V gene. Including the terminal cysteine and phenylalanine, the CDR3 comprises 16 residues. The only DNA kept is the CDR3, 48 bases in frame from the first base. Ends trimmed: V by 2 bases, J by 2 bases; bases unmatched to a gene: 7. The immunoSEQ assay, a bias-controlled multiplex PCR using V- and J-specific primers, was used to amplify TCR beta CDR3 regions from genomic DNA. A proprietary barcode and Illumina adapter sequences were added to the CDR3 amplicons in a second PCR step. An Illumina MiSeq instrument was used for sequencing of the CDR3 libraries. Regarding the original processing steps: immunoSEQ Analyzer 3.0 was used for export and quality control, with R Bioconductor and Immunarch used for downstream analyses. Repertoire metrics were calculated using only productive rearrangements within the normalized downsampled data set. In the normalized cohort, a clonotype counted as pathologically expanded if the clonotype was larger than 5 templates. The Inverse Simpson Index served as the measure of repertoire diversity. To capture all clonotypes, CMV-specificity analyses were performed on the non-normalized data set. Not all clones reach the TCRdb copy of this immuneACCESS table, which keeps in-frame sequences only. Checked studies attribute under half of the gap to unresolved V genes and leave the rest unexplained. V and J calls and clone size are copied from that table; D and trimming were computed from the DNA. A total of approximately 44,000 clones appear in this sample, roughly 85% of them only once. Around 5.3% of the sample lies in the top ten.

In regard to this clone: Its cognate antigen has yet to be identified. No clone much larger than this one lies a single base away; base qualities are absent.

Per the publication, the time point label means: recipient sample about 28 days before transplant, after cytoreduction. Blood from recipients was drawn roughly 28 days before transplant, then again at days 30, 100 and 180 after transplant. Nuclei Lysis Solution was used to extract genomic DNA from fresh or cryopreserved unfractionated peripheral blood mononuclear cells. The sample here was peripheral blood mononuclear cells, taken before stem cell transplant. The rearrangement combines TRBV11-2 with TRBJ2-5; 8 nucleotides in the junction match TRBD1. The TCR sequence derives from a man aged 55 to 70 with myelodysplastic syndrome. Some clones in this sample may be carry-over from other donors' samples. Here the CDR3 is given as CASSLTYRGIQETQYF. The nucleotide sequence reads TGTGCCAGCAGCTTAACGTACAGGGGGATACAAGAGACCCAGTACTTC.